Below are 13 T cell receptor beta chains sequenced from a single sample in a study of CD8 T cells in Susac syndrome. An input of about 0.5 to 1 ug of RNA was subjected to reverse transcription using random hexamers. MiXCR, applied by TCRdb to the immunoSEQ multiplex PCR reads, yields one record per CDR3 protein. In the table there are 250,000 or so distinct CDR3 sequences, 80% to 95% of which are singletons. Sequencing input: CD4+ T cells from PBMCs. The receptor source for this set is a human donor with multiple sclerosis.

This chain uses TRBV27 with TRBJ1-2; possible D gene TRBD1, 6 bases. The V gene lost 2 bases and the J gene lost 2 bases, with 12 bases spanning the gap. This CDR3 comprises 15 residues. Looked up from germline, CDR1 is MNHEY and CDR2 is SMNVEV (reference sequence). In nucleotides, the CDR3 is TGTGCCAGCAGTTTAGGGGCAGGGGTCAACTATGGCTACACCTTC. It encodes CASSLGAGVNYGYTF.

The chain joins TRBV4-1 to TRBJ2-3; 12 bases agree with TRBD2. Germline V lookup: CDR1 MGHRA, CDR2 YSYEKL. The CDR3 extends over 16 amino acids. Germline trimming cut 1 base from V and 6 bases from J; bases unmatched to any gene: 5. DNA for the CDR3: TGCGCCAGCAGCCAAGTACCAACTAGCGGGGGGGATACGCAGTATTTT. Translation gives CASSQVPTSGGDTQYF.

Only one count was recorded for this clonotype. The V and J genes are TRBV25-1 and TRBJ1-2, with D perhaps TRBD1 (5 bases). The CDR3 contains 13 residues. Germline V gene lookup returns CDR1 MGHDK and CDR2 SYGVNS. V was clipped by 1 base and J by 7 bases, with 10 bases between them. Written as DNA, the CDR3 is TGTGCCAGCAGTGAATGGGGGGACGCTGGCTACACCTTC. This encodes CASSEWGDAGYTF.

The V and J genes are TRBV4-1 and TRBJ2-1, with D possibly being TRBD1 (6 bases). Trimming left V 5 bases short and J 6 bases short, with 11 bases between. Germline V gene data show CDR1 as MGHRA and CDR2 as YSYEKL. The length of the CDR3 is 13 residues. Here the CDR3 reads CASSGYRVNEQFF. DNA of the CDR3: TGCGCCAGCAGCGGATACAGGGTCAATGAGCAGTTCTTC.

CDR3: CSAREAGSYTGELFF. CDR3 DNA sequence: TGCAGTGCTAGAGAGGCAGGGAGTTACACCGGGGAGCTGTTTTTT. The chain combines TRBV20-1 with TRBJ2-2; D may be TRBD1 or TRBD2 (5 bases each). V gave up 0 bases and J gave up 3 bases, with 11 bases separating them. Germline CDR1 reads DFQATT; CDR2 reads SNEGSKA (reference sequence). There are 15 residues in the CDR3.

This chain connects TRBV6-5 to TRBJ1-1, with 8 bases identical to TRBD1. J was trimmed by 3 bases and V by 6 bases; bases with no gene match: 3. From germline, CDR1 is MNHEY and CDR2 SVGAGI. The CDR3 consists of 13 residues. The DNA for the CDR3 is TGTGCCAGCAGCTACAGGGGGGACACTGAAGCTTTCTTT. This translates into CASSYRGDTEAFF.

The chain has TRBV5-1 and TRBJ2-7; 8 bases are shared with TRBD1. CDR3 length: 14 residues. The germline gives CDR1 SGHRS, CDR2 YFSETQ. V lost 4 bases to trimming and J lost 2 bases; unmatched junction nucleotides: 5. CDR3 protein: CASSGRDRPYEQYF. DNA of the CDR3: TGCGCCAGCAGCGGTAGGGACAGGCCCTACGAGCAGTACTTC.

The genes are TRBV7-8 and TRBJ2-7; TRBD2 matches 9 bases. In germline, CDR1 is SGHVS, CDR2 FQNEAQ. V lost 3 bases to trimming and J lost 6 bases; unmatched junction nucleotides: 9. The CDR3 runs 15 residues. CDR3 sequence reads: CASSFLAGAGGEQYV. CDR3 coding DNA: TGTGCCAGCAGCTTCCTCGCGGGAGCGGGAGGCGAGCAGTACGTC.

The chain employs TRBV10-2 and TRBJ2-4; D call uncertain. Trimming took off 0 bases at V and 0 bases at J, with 6 bases between the two ends. The CDR3 is 15 amino acids. The germline gives CDR1 WSHSY, CDR2 SAAADI. The CDR3 here is CASSESDLAKNIQYF. The CDR3 bases are TGCGCCAGCAGTGAGTCCGACCTAGCCAAAAACATTCAGTACTTC.

The V and J genes are TRBV2 and TRBJ2-3; 12 positions match TRBD2. The J segment lost 9 bases and the V segment lost 6 bases, leaving 1 base of the junction unmatched. The germline V gene encodes CDR1 SNHLY and CDR2 FYNNEI. The CDR3 covers 12 residues. The CDR3 sequence: CASRGTSGTQYF. The CDR3 nucleotides read TGTGCCAGCAGGGGGACTAGCGGGACGCAGTATTTT.

This chain joins TRBV7-2 and TRBJ2-2; 10 bases map to TRBD2. The V segment lost 5 bases and the J segment 7 bases; nucleotides outside the gene matches: 7. The CDR3 has 15 residues. Germline-derived CDR1 and CDR2 are SGHTA and FQGNSA. The CDR3 is CASSASGGAVGELFF. In DNA, the CDR3 is TGTGCCAGCAGCGCCAGCGGGGGGGCAGTCGGGGAGCTGTTTTTT.

The V and J genes are TRBV30 and TRBJ1-5; weak D call: TRBD1 (5 bases). This CDR3 has 13 amino acids. Looked up from germline, CDR1 is GTSNPN and CDR2 is SVGIG (reference sequence). V gave up 0 bases and J gave up 6 bases, with 9 bases separating them. In nucleotides, the CDR3 is TGTGCCTGGAGTGTCGCAGGGACTCAGCCCCAGCATTTT. This sequence encodes CAWSVAGTQPQHF.

The chain links TRBV3-1 to TRBJ2-7; TRBD1 agrees at 9 bases. The V gene's germline CDR1 is LGHDT and CDR2 YNNKEL (reference sequence). The CDR3 spans 14 residues. The V and J ends lost 4 bases and 5 bases, in that order; junction bases with no gene match: 6. In DNA form, the CDR3 reads TGTGCCAGCAGCCGGTCGGGACAGGGTGACGAGCAGTACTTC. It specifies CASSRSGQGDEQYF.